These T cell receptor beta chains were read from a single sample in a study of T cell responses to AZD1222 COVID-19 vaccine. Sequencing used immunoSEQ multiplex PCR; TCRdb keeps in-frame clones, though not all of them. The data show 120,000 to 150,000 clones, 91% seen once. Material: peripheral blood, obtained on day 0 of AZD1222 vaccination. These receptors were collected from an adult in good health. The CDR3 runs from the conserved cysteine through the conserved F or W. A D gene is named only where the DNA matches it firmly. Some rows mark clone size as missing; the rest say once, few, many or name a class of expanded clone.

clone_size: .; d_call: .; cdr3_length: 15; v_call: TRBV6-5; j_call: TRBJ1-5; cdr3_aa: CASRTEGMRDQPQHF; cdr3_nt: TGTGCCAGCAGAACTGAGGGGATGCGCGATCAGCCCCAGCATTTT
clone_size: once; d_call: .; cdr3_length: 18; v_call: TRBV2; j_call: TRBJ2-1; cdr3_aa: CASSEVRVGWGGHNEQFF; cdr3_nt: TGTGCCAGCAGTGAGGTCCGGGTAGGCTGGGGCGGACACAATGAGCAGTTCTTC
clone_size: .; d_call: .; cdr3_length: 15; v_call: TRBV3-1/TRBV3-2; j_call: TRBJ2-2; cdr3_aa: CASSLTRLIAGELFF; cdr3_nt: TGTGCCAGCAGCCTCACCCGGTTGATCGCCGGGGAGCTGTTTTTT
clone_size: .; d_call: TRBD1; cdr3_length: 14; v_call: TRBV7-9; j_call: TRBJ1-5; cdr3_aa: CASSLVGTAQPQHF; cdr3_nt: TGTGCCAGCAGCTTAGTTGGGACAGCTCAGCCCCAGCATTTT
clone_size: .; d_call: .; cdr3_length: 14; v_call: TRBV15; j_call: TRBJ1-2; cdr3_aa: CATSRGGAGEGYTF; cdr3_nt: TGTGCCACCAGCAGAGGGGGGGCAGGGGAAGGCTACACCTTC
clone_size: .; d_call: TRBD2; cdr3_length: 15; v_call: TRBV27; j_call: TRBJ2-1; cdr3_aa: CASSRDGLVGNEQFF; cdr3_nt: TGTGCCAGCAGTAGGGATGGACTAGTTGGCAATGAGCAGTTCTTC
clone_size: .; d_call: .; cdr3_length: 15; v_call: TRBV3-1/TRBV3-2; j_call: TRBJ1-6; cdr3_aa: CASSQPIDRNSPLHF; cdr3_nt: TGTGCCAGCAGCCAACCGATCGACAGGAATTCACCCCTCCACTTT
clone_size: .; d_call: .; cdr3_length: 12; v_call: TRBV12-3/TRBV12-4; j_call: TRBJ2-5; cdr3_aa: CARRASRETQYF; cdr3_nt: TGTGCCAGGCGAGCGTCACGGGAGACCCAGTACTTC
clone_size: .; d_call: .; cdr3_length: 12; v_call: TRBV3-1/TRBV3-2; j_call: TRBJ1-3; cdr3_aa: CASSQWGNTIYF; cdr3_nt: TGTGCCAGCAGCCAATGGGGAAACACCATATATTTT
clone_size: once; d_call: TRBD1; cdr3_length: 14; v_call: TRBV19; j_call: TRBJ1-1; cdr3_aa: CASSTVLRGTEAFF; cdr3_nt: TGTGCCAGTAGTACGGTCCTCAGGGGGACTGAAGCTTTCTTT
clone_size: .; d_call: TRBD2; cdr3_length: 14; v_call: TRBV15; j_call: TRBJ2-7; cdr3_aa: CASSRQREGYEQYF; cdr3_nt: TGTGCCTCCTCGCGGCAGCGGGAGGGCTACGAGCAGTACTTC
clone_size: .; d_call: .; cdr3_length: 15; v_call: TRBV7-3; j_call: TRBJ2-1; cdr3_aa: CASSLIDSHYNEQFF; cdr3_nt: TGTGCCAGCAGCTTAATCGACAGCCACTACAATGAGCAGTTCTTC
clone_size: .; d_call: .; cdr3_length: 13; v_call: TRBV29-1; j_call: TRBJ1-1; cdr3_aa: CSVAYSDGTEAFF; cdr3_nt: TGCAGCGTTGCCTACTCCGACGGCACTGAAGCTTTCTTT
clone_size: once; d_call: .; cdr3_length: 16; v_call: TRBV24-1; j_call: TRBJ1-5; cdr3_aa: CATSDLSTGWDQPQHF; cdr3_nt: TGTGCCACCAGTGATTTGTCCACAGGGTGGGATCAGCCCCAGCATTTT
clone_size: .; d_call: TRBD1; cdr3_length: 11; v_call: TRBV6-5; j_call: TRBJ1-2; cdr3_aa: CASRRQGGYTF; cdr3_nt: TGTGCCAGCAGACGACAGGGTGGCTACACCTTC
clone_size: once; d_call: .; cdr3_length: 16; v_call: TRBV28; j_call: TRBJ2-3; cdr3_aa: CASSFPQGGPTDTQYF; cdr3_nt: TGTGCCAGCAGTTTTCCTCAGGGGGGCCCCACAGATACGCAGTATTTT
clone_size: .; d_call: .; cdr3_length: 16; v_call: TRBV7-3; j_call: TRBJ2-6; cdr3_aa: CASSFLPSSGANVLTF; cdr3_nt: TGTGCCAGCAGTTTTCTACCGAGCTCTGGGGCCAACGTCCTGACTTTC
clone_size: .; d_call: .; cdr3_length: 12; v_call: TRBV3-1/TRBV3-2; j_call: TRBJ1-1; cdr3_aa: CASSHLNTEAFF; cdr3_nt: TGTGCCAGCAGCCACCTGAACACTGAAGCTTTCTTT
clone_size: once; d_call: TRBD1; cdr3_length: 16; v_call: TRBV10-3; j_call: TRBJ1-5; cdr3_aa: CAIRPGGGQPNQPQHF; cdr3_nt: TGTGCCATCAGGCCGGGAGGGGGCCAGCCCAATCAGCCCCAGCATTTT
clone_size: .; d_call: TRBD1; cdr3_length: 16; v_call: TRBV5-6; j_call: TRBJ2-5; cdr3_aa: CASRLRQGTRLKTQYF; cdr3_nt: TGTGCCAGCAGATTAAGACAGGGAACAAGATTAAAGACCCAGTACTTC
clone_size: .; d_call: .; cdr3_length: 12; v_call: TRBV29-1; j_call: TRBJ1-2; cdr3_aa: CSGGAAGYGYTF; cdr3_nt: TGCAGCGGGGGGGCTGCAGGCTATGGCTACACCTTC
clone_size: .; d_call: TRBD2; cdr3_length: 15; v_call: TRBV6-5; j_call: TRBJ2-7; cdr3_aa: CASTLAGGDYYEQYF; cdr3_nt: TGTGCCAGCACCCTCGCCGGGGGGGACTACTACGAGCAGTACTTC
clone_size: .; d_call: .; cdr3_length: 14; v_call: TRBV6-2/TRBV6-3; j_call: TRBJ1-5; cdr3_aa: CASSSGTRGQPQHF; cdr3_nt: TGTGCCAGCAGTTCGGGGACCAGGGGTCAGCCCCAGCATTTT
clone_size: .; d_call: .; cdr3_length: 14; v_call: TRBV29-1; j_call: TRBJ2-3; cdr3_aa: CSTSGTGYTDTQYF; cdr3_nt: TGCAGCACCTCCGGGACGGGATACACAGATACGCAGTATTTT
clone_size: .; d_call: .; cdr3_length: 14; v_call: TRBV6-5; j_call: TRBJ2-7; cdr3_aa: CASRRSGDGYEQYF; cdr3_nt: TGTGCCAGCAGAAGGTCAGGGGATGGCTACGAGCAGTACTTC
clone_size: .; d_call: .; cdr3_length: 14; v_call: TRBV11-2; j_call: TRBJ1-1; cdr3_aa: CASSLDRASAEAFF; cdr3_nt: TGTGCCAGCAGCTTAGACAGAGCCTCGGCTGAAGCTTTCTTT
clone_size: .; d_call: .; cdr3_length: 14; v_call: TRBV6-1; j_call: TRBJ2-5; cdr3_aa: CASSEWTTRETQYF; cdr3_nt: TGTGCCAGCAGTGAATGGACTACGAGAGAGACCCAGTACTTC
clone_size: .; d_call: TRBD1; cdr3_length: 12; v_call: TRBV12-3/TRBV12-4; j_call: TRBJ1-1; cdr3_aa: CASSTGATEAFF; cdr3_nt: TGTGCCAGCAGTACAGGGGCCACTGAAGCTTTCTTT
clone_size: .; d_call: .; cdr3_length: 15; v_call: TRBV13; j_call: TRBJ2-3; cdr3_aa: CASSLYGVRTDTQYF; cdr3_nt: TGTGCCAGCAGCTTATACGGGGTTCGCACAGATACGCAGTATTTT
clone_size: .; d_call: TRBD1; cdr3_length: 13; v_call: TRBV7-8; j_call: TRBJ1-2; cdr3_aa: CASSRDRAHGYTF; cdr3_nt: TGTGCCAGCAGCAGGGACAGGGCCCATGGCTACACCTTC
clone_size: .; d_call: .; cdr3_length: 13; v_call: TRBV12-3/TRBV12-4; j_call: TRBJ2-7; cdr3_aa: CASSSRVSSEQYF; cdr3_nt: TGTGCCAGCAGCTCCAGGGTAAGCAGCGAGCAGTACTTC
clone_size: .; d_call: .; cdr3_length: 14; v_call: TRBV6-5; j_call: TRBJ1-5; cdr3_aa: CASSPGRSNQPQHF; cdr3_nt: TGTGCCAGCAGCCCCGGGAGGAGCAATCAGCCCCAGCATTTT
clone_size: .; d_call: .; cdr3_length: 17; v_call: TRBV5-4; j_call: TRBJ1-3; cdr3_aa: CASSLSPAILSGNTIYF; cdr3_nt: TGTGCCAGCAGCTTAAGCCCAGCCATACTCTCTGGAAACACCATATATTTT
clone_size: .; d_call: TRBD2; cdr3_length: 15; v_call: TRBV28; j_call: TRBJ2-7; cdr3_aa: CASSPESSGEYEQYF; cdr3_nt: TGTGCCAGCAGCCCTGAGAGTAGCGGGGAATACGAGCAGTACTTC
clone_size: .; d_call: .; cdr3_length: 13; v_call: TRBV2; j_call: TRBJ2-1; cdr3_aa: CASNRERGNEQFF; cdr3_nt: TGTGCCAGCAACAGGGAAAGGGGGAATGAGCAGTTCTTC
clone_size: .; d_call: .; cdr3_length: 14; v_call: TRBV5-1; j_call: TRBJ1-1; cdr3_aa: CASRLGVEGGEAFF; cdr3_nt: TGCGCCAGCCGCCTTGGGGTCGAAGGTGGGGAAGCTTTCTTT
clone_size: .; d_call: .; cdr3_length: 15; v_call: TRBV6-5; j_call: TRBJ1-6; cdr3_aa: CASSYLGQGDSPLHF; cdr3_nt: TGTGCCAGCAGTTACTTAGGCCAGGGCGACTCACCCCTCCACTTT
clone_size: .; d_call: .; cdr3_length: 13; v_call: TRBV4-3; j_call: TRBJ2-1; cdr3_aa: CASSQEGRGEQFF; cdr3_nt: TGCGCCAGCAGCCAAGAAGGCCGGGGTGAGCAGTTCTTC
clone_size: .; d_call: TRBD1; cdr3_length: 16; v_call: TRBV5-1; j_call: TRBJ1-4; cdr3_aa: CASSRIPGTGNEKLFF; cdr3_nt: TGCGCCAGCAGCCGGATTCCCGGGACAGGAAATGAAAAACTGTTTTTT
clone_size: .; d_call: .; cdr3_length: 14; v_call: TRBV5-4; j_call: TRBJ1-1; cdr3_aa: CASSLSPLNTEAFF; cdr3_nt: TGTGCCAGCAGCTTGTCGCCCCTAAACACTGAAGCTTTCTTT
clone_size: .; d_call: .; cdr3_length: 17; v_call: TRBV5-4; j_call: TRBJ1-4; cdr3_aa: CASSFNTQPTTNEKLFF; cdr3_nt: TGTGCCAGCAGCTTTAACACCCAGCCAACAACTAATGAAAAACTGTTTTTT
clone_size: .; d_call: .; cdr3_length: 14; v_call: TRBV5-1; j_call: TRBJ2-5; cdr3_aa: CASSPSGGEQTQYF; cdr3_nt: TGCGCCAGCAGCCCCTCCGGAGGGGAACAGACCCAGTACTTC
clone_size: .; d_call: .; cdr3_length: 16; v_call: TRBV15; j_call: TRBJ1-4; cdr3_aa: CATSRDRGEGNEKLFF; cdr3_nt: TGTGCCACCAGCAGAGATCGGGGGGAAGGTAATGAAAAACTGTTTTTT